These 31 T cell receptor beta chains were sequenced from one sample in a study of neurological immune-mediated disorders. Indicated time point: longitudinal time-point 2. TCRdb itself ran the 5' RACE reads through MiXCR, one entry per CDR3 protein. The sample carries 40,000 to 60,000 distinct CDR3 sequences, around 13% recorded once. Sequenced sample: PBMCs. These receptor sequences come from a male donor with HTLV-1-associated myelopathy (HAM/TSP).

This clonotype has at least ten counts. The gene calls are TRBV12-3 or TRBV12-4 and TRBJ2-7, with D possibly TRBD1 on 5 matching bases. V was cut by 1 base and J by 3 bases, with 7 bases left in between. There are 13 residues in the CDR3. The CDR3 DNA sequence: TGTGCCAGCAGTTTAGGACAGCTCTACGAGCAGTACTTC. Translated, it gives CASSLGQLYEQYF.

CDR3 amino acids: CASSVDGGSYGYTF. The CDR3 DNA is TGTGCCAGCAGCGTAGACGGGGGCAGCTATGGCTACACCTTC. This chain connects TRBV9 to TRBJ1-2, with D maybe TRBD1 (6 bases). The germline CDR1 and CDR2 sequences are SGDLS and YYNGEE. V was pared by 0 bases and J by 4 bases, with 10 bases between. The length of the CDR3 is 14 residues.

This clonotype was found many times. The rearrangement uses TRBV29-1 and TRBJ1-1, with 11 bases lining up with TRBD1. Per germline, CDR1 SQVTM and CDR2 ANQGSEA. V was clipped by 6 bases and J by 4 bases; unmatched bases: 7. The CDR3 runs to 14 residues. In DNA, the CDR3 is TGCAGCGTATCCGGGACAGGGGGTTTCACTGAAGCTTTCTTT. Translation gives CSVSGTGGFTEAFF.

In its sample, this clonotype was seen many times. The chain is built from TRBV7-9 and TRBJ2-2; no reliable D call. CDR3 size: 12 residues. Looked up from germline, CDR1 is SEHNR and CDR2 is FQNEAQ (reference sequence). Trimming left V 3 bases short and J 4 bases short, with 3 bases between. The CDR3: CASSFSTGELFF. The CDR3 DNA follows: TGTGCCAGCAGCTTCAGCACCGGGGAGCTGTTTTTT.

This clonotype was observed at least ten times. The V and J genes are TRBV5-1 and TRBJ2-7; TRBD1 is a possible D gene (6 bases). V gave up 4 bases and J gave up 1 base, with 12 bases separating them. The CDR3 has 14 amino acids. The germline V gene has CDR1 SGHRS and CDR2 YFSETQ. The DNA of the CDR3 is TGCGCCAGCAGCGGGTCAGGGGCGTCCTACGAGCAGTACTTC. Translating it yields CASSGSGASYEQYF.

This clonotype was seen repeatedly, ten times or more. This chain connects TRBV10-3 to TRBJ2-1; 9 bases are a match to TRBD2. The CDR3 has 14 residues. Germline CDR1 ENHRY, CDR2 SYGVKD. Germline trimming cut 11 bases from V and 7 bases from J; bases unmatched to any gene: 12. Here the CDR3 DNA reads TGTGCCGCGGGGTTAGCGGGGGCTGAGAATGAGCAGTTCTTC. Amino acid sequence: CAAGLAGAENEQFF.

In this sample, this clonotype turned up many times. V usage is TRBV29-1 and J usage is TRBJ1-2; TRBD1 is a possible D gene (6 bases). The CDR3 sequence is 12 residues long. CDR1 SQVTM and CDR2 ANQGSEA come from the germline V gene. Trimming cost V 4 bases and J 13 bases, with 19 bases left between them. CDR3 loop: CSVVPGDFGFTF. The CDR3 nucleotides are TGCAGCGTTGTACCAGGGGACTTCGGGTTCACCTTC.

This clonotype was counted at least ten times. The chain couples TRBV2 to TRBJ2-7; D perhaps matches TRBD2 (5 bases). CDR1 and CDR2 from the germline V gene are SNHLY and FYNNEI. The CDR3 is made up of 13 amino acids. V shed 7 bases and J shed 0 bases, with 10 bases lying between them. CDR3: CASNGLFSYEQYF. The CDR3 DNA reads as TGTGCCAGCAACGGACTTTTCTCCTACGAGCAGTACTTC.

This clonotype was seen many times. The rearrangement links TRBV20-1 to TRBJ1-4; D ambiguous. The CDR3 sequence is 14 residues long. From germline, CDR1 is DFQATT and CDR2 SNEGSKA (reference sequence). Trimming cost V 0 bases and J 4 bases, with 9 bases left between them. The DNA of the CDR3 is TGCAGTGCTAGAGATCGTAGACTTAATGAAAAACTGTTTTTT. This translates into CSARDRRLNEKLFF.

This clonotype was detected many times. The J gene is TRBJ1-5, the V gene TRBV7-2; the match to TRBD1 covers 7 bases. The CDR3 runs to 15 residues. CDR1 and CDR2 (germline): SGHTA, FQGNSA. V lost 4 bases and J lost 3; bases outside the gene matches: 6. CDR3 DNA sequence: TGTGCCAGCAGCTCCCTGGACAGGCCCAATCAGCCCCAGCATTTT. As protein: CASSSLDRPNQPQHF. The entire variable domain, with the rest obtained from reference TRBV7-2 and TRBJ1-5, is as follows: GAGVSQSPSNKVTEKGKDVELRCDPISGHTALYWYRQSLGQGLEFLIYFQGNSAPDKSGLPSDRFSAERTGGSVSTLTIQRTQQEDSAVYLCASSSLDRPNQPQHFGDGTRLSIL.

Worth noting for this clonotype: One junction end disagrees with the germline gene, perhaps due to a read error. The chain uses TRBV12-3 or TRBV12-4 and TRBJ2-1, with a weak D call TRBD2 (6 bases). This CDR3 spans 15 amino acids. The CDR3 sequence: CAISSLAGLPNEQFF. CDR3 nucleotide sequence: TGTGCCATCAGTTCCCTGGCGGGGCTTCCCAATGAGCAGTTCTTC.

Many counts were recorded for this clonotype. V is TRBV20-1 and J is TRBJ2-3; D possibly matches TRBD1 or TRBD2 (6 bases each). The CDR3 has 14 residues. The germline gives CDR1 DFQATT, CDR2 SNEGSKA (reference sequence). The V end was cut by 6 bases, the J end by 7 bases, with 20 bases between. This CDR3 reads CSARSHGGTHTQYF. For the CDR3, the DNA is TGCAGTGCCAGATCACATGGGGGGACACATACGCAGTATTTT.

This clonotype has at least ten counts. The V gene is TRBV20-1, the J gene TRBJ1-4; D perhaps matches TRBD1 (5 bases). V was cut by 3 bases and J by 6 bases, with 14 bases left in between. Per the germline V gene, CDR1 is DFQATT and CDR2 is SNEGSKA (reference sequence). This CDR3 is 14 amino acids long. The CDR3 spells CSARMGGTDEKLFF. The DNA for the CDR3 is TGCAGTGCTAGGATGGGGGGAACAGATGAAAAACTGTTTTTT.

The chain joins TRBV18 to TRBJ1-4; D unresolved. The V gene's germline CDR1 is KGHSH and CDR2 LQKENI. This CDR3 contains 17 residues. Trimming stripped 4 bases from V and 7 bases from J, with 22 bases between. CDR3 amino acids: CASSRGIENTGGEKLFF. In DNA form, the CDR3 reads TGTGCCAGCTCACGTGGCATCGAGAATACCGGTGGTGAAAAACTGTTTTTT.

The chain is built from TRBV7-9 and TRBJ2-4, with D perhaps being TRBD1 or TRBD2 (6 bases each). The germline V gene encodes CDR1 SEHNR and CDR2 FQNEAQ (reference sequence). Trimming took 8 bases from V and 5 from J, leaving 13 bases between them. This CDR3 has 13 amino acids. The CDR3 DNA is TGTGCCAGCGGATTGGGGGGCCAAAACATTCAGTACTTC. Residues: CASGLGGQNIQYF.

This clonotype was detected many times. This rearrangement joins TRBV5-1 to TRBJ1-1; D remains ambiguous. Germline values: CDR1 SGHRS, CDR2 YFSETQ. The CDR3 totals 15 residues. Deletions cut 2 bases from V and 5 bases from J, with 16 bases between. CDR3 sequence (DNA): TGCGCCAGCAGCTTAATCTTAACATCGGGGACTGAAGCTTTCTTT. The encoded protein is CASSLILTSGTEAFF.

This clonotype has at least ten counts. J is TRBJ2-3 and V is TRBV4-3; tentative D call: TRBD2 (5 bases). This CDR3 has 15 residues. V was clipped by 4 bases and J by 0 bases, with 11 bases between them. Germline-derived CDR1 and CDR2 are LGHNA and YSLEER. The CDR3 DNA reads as TGCGCCAGCAGCCCCTCCTCGGGGAGCACAGATACGCAGTATTTT. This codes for CASSPSSGSTDTQYF.

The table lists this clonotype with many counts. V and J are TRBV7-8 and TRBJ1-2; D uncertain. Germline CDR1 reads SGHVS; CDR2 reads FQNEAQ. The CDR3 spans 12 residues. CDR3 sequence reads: CGTGSSRYGYTF. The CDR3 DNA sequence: TGTGGGACGGGATCAAGTCGCTATGGCTACACCTTC.

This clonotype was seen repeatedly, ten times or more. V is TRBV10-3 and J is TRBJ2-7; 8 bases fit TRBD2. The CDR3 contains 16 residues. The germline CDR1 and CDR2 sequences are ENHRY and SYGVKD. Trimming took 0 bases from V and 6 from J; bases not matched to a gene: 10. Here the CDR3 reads CAISESGGTSLSEQYF. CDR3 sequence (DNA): TGTGCCATCAGTGAGTCAGGAGGGACTAGTTTGTCCGAGCAGTACTTC.

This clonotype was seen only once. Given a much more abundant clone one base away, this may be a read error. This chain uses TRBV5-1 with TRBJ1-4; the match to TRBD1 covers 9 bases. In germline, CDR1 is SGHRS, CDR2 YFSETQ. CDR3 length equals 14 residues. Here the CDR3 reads CAGSLGQGREKLFF. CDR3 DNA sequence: TGCGCCGGCAGCTTGGGACAGGGCCGAGAAAAACTGTTTTTT.

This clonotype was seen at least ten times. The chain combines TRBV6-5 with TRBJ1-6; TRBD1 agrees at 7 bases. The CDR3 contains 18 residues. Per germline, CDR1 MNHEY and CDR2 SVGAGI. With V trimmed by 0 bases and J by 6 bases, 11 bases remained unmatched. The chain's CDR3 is CASSYSGGPQGFNSPLHF. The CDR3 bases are TGTGCCAGCAGTTACTCTGGGGGTCCACAGGGGTTTAATTCACCCCTCCACTTT.

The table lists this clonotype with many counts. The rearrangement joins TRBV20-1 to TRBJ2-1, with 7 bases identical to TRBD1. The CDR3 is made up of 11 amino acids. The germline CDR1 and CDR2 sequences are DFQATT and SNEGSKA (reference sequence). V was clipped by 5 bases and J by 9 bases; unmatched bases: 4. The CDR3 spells CSAATGVEQFF. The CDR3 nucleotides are TGCAGTGCTGCCACAGGGGTTGAGCAGTTCTTC.

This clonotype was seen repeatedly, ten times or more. Here the CDR3 reads CSAVAAQGWGYGYTF. The DNA for the CDR3 is TGCAGTGCTGTGGCTGCCCAGGGCTGGGGCTATGGCTACACCTTC. This chain connects TRBV20-1 to TRBJ1-2; possible D gene TRBD1, 5 bases. The CDR3 has 15 residues. V dropped 5 bases and J dropped 4 bases, with 20 bases sitting between them. Germline lookup yields CDR1 DFQATT and CDR2 SNEGSKA (reference sequence).

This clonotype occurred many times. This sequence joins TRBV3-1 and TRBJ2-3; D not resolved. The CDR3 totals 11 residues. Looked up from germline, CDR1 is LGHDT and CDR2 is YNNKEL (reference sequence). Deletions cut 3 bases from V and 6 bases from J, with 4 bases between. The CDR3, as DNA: TGTGCCAGCAGCCAGATGGATACGCAGTATTTT. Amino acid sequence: CASSQMDTQYF.

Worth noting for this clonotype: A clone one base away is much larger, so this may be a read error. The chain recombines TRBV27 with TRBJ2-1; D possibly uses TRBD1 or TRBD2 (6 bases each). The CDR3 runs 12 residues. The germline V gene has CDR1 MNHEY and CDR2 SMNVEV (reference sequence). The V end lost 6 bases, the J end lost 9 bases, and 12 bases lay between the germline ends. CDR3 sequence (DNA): TGTGCCAGCAGGGTACAGGGAGGTGAGCAGTTCTTC. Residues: CASRVQGGEQFF.

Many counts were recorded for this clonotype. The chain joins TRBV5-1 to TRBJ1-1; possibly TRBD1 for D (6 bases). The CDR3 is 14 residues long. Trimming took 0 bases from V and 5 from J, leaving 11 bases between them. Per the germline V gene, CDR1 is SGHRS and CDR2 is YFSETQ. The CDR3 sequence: CASSLDGTKTEAFF. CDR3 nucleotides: TGCGCCAGCAGCTTGGATGGGACAAAAACTGAAGCTTTCTTT.

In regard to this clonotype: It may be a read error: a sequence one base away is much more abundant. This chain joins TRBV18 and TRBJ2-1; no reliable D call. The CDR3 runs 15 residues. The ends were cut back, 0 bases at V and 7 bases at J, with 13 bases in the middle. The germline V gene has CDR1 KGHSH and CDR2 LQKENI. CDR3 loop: CASSPPSSDPNEQFF. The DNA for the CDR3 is TGTGCCAGCTCACCACCGAGCAGCGACCCGAATGAGCAGTTCTTC.

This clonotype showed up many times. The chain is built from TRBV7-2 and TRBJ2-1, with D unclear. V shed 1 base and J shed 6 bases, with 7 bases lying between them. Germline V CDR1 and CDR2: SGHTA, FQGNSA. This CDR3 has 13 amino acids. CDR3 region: CASSLGSPNEQFF. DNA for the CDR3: TGTGCCAGCAGCTTAGGCTCTCCCAATGAGCAGTTCTTC.

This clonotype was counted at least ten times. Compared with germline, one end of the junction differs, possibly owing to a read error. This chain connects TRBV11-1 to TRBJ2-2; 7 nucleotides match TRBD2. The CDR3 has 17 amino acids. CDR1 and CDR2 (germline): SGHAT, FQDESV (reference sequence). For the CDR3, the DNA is TGTGCCAGCGGCTTACCTAGGGAGGGAGAGAACACCGGGGAGCTGTTTTTT. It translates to CASGLPREGENTGELFF.

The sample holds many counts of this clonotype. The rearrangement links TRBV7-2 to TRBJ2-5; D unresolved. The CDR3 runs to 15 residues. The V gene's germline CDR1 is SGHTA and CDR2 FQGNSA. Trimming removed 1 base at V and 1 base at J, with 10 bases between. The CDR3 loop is CASSLGVASQETQYF. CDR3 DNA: TGTGCCAGCAGCTTAGGAGTGGCCAGCCAAGAGACCCAGTACTTC.

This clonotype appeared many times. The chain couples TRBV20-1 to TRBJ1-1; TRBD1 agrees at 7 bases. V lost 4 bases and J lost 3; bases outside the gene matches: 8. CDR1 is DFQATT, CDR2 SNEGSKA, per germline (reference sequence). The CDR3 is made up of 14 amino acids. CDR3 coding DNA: TGCAGTGCTAAGGACAGGCGGGGGTACACTGAAGCTTTCTTT. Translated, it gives CSAKDRRGYTEAFF.